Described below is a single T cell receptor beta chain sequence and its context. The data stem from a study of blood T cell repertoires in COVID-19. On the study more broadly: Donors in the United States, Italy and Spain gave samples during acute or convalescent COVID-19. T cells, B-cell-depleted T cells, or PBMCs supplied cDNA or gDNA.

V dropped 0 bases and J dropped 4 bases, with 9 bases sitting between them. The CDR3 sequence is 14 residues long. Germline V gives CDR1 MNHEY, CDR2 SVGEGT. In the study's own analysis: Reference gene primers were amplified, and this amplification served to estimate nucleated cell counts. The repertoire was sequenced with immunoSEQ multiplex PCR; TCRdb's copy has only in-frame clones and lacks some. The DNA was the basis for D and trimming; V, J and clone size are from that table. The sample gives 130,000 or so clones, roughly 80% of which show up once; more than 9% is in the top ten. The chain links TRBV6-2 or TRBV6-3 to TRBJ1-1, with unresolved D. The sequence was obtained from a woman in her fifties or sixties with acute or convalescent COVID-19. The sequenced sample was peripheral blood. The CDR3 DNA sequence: TGTGCCAGCAGTTACTCGGAGGTGATCACTGAAGCTTTCTTT. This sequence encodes CASSYSEVITEAFF.